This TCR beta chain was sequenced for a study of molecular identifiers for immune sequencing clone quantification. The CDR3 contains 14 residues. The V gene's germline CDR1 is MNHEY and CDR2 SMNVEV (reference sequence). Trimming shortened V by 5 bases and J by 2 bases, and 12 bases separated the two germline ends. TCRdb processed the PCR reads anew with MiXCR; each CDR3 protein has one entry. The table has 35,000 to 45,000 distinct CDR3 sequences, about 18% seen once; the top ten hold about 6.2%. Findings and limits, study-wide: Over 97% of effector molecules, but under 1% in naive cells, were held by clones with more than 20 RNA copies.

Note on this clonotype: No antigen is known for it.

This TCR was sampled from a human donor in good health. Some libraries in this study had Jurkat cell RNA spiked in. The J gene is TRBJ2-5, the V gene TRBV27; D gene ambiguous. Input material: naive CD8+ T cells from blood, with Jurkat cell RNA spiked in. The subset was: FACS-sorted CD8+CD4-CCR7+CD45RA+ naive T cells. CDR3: CASSRSGSQETQYF. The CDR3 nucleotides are TGTGCCAGCAGTAGATCAGGATCACAAGAGACCCAGTACTTC.